This entry is about one T cell receptor (beta chain). Antigen unknown. This entry is derived from a study of shared clonotypes between healthy human individuals. Study-wide context: A couple of women and three men aged 18 to 49 served as donors.

Germline V gives CDR1 LGHNA, CDR2 YNFKEQ. Trimming took 1 base from V and 1 from J, leaving 8 bases between them. The CDR3 contains 15 residues. Selected positively for CCR7 and CD45RO-negative, naive CD8 cells excluded terminally differentiated effector memory CD45RA+ cells. Study outcomes and limitations: Rarefaction revealed incomplete sorted-subset sequencing despite large depth.

Data came from immunoSEQ multiplex PCR; TCRdb stores just in-frame clones and leaves some out. This sample has hundreds of thousands of clones, with about 92% found just once. The TCR comes from a man aged 30 to 45 in good health. The sequencing sample was made of naive CD8+ T cells sorted from blood. V usage is TRBV4-2 and J usage is TRBJ2-1; D remains unclear. Here the CDR3 reads CASSQVADSYNEQFF. The CDR3, as DNA: TGTGCCAGCAGCCAAGTAGCCGATTCCTACAATGAGCAGTTCTTC.